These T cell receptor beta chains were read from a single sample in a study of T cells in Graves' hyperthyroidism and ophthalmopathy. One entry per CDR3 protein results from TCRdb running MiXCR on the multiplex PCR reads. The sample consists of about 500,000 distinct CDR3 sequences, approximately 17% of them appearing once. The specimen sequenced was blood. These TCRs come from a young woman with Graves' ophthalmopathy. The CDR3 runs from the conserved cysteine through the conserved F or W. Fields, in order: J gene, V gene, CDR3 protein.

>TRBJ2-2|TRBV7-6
CASSPSGGAPTGELFF
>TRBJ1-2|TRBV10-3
CAISKATGGIYGYTF
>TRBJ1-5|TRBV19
CASRVVTGANQPQHF
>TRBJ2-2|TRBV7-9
CAGSWGESTGELFF
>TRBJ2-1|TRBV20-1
CSARDISSGTMGEQFF
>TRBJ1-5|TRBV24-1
CATSEEWINQPQHF
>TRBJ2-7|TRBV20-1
CSARLQRWLAEQYF
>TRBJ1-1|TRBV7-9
CASSLPVEAAENTEAFF
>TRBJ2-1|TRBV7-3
CASSIGTGAYNEQFF
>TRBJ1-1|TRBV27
CASSPGGGDWYTEAFF
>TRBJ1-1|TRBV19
CASSLPRSLNTEAFF
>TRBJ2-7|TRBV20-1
CSARDRELATHSYEQYF
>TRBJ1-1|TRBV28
CASRDRDKNTEAFF